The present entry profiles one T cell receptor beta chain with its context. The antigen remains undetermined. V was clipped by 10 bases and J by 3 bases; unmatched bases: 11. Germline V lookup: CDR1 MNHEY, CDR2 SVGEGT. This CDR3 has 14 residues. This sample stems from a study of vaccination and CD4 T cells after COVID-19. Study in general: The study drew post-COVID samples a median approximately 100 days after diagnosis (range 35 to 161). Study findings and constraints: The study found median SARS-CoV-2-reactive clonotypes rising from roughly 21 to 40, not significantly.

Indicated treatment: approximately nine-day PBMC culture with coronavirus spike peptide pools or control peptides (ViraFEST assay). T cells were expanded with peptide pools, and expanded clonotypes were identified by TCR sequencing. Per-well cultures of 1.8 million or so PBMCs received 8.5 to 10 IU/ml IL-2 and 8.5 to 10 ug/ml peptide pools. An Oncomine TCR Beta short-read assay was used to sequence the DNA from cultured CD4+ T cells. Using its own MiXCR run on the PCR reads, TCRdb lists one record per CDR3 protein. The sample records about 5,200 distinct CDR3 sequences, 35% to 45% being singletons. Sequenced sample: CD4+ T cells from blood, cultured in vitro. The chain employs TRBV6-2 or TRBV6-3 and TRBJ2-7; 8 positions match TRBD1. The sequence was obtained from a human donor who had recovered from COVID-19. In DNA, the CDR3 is TGTGCCACCCGGGCCCGGGACAGGCGCTACGAGCAGTACTTC. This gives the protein CATRARDRRYEQYF.